This is a list of T cell receptor beta chains from one sample in a study of cytomegalovirus exposure and HLA in healthy donors. The assay was immunoSEQ multiplex PCR, and TCRdb's table has in-frame clones only and misses some. The data show 95,000 to 100,000 clones, 76% seen once. The sequenced sample was PBMCs. Receptors originate from a man between 35 and 55 years old in good health and CMV-seronegative. CDR3s include the opening cysteine and the closing phenylalanine or tryptophan. The D gene is left open where the match is weak. A row's size may be missing; if present it is once, few, many or a size class.

D gene: TRBD1; V gene: TRBV4-3; J gene: TRBJ2-7; clone size: .; CDR3 protein: CASSRQDRGEYEQYF; CDR3 DNA: TGCGCCAGCAGCCGACAGGACAGGGGGGAATACGAGCAGTACTTC
D gene: .; V gene: TRBV7-9; J gene: TRBJ1-1; clone size: .; CDR3 protein: CASSLGGFSEAFF; CDR3 DNA: TGTGCCAGCAGCTTAGGAGGGTTCTCTGAAGCTTTCTTT
D gene: .; V gene: TRBV11-3; J gene: TRBJ2-4; clone size: .; CDR3 protein: CASSPGKNIQYF; CDR3 DNA: TGTGCCAGCAGTCCGGGCAAAAACATTCAGTACTTC
D gene: .; V gene: TRBV4-3; J gene: TRBJ1-1; clone size: .; CDR3 protein: CASSQIPSMNTEAFF; CDR3 DNA: TGCGCCAGCAGCCAAATCCCGAGTATGAACACTGAAGCTTTCTTT
D gene: TRBD1; V gene: TRBV18; J gene: TRBJ2-3; clone size: .; CDR3 protein: CASSSTGADTQYF; CDR3 DNA: TGTGCCAGCTCATCGACAGGGGCAGATACGCAGTATTTT
D gene: .; V gene: TRBV7-2; J gene: TRBJ2-7; clone size: .; CDR3 protein: CASSLAPNPGPQGEQYF; CDR3 DNA: TGTGCCAGCAGCTTAGCGCCAAACCCCGGTCCCCAGGGCGAGCAGTACTTC
D gene: TRBD1; V gene: TRBV2; J gene: TRBJ1-2; clone size: .; CDR3 protein: CASSEGFGTGVGYTF; CDR3 DNA: TGTGCCAGCAGTGAAGGGTTCGGGACAGGGGTTGGCTACACCTTC
D gene: .; V gene: TRBV5-8; J gene: TRBJ1-4; clone size: .; CDR3 protein: CASFMGRTNEKLFF; CDR3 DNA: TGTGCCAGCTTTATGGGGCGGACGAATGAAAAACTGTTTTTT
D gene: TRBD1; V gene: TRBV5-1; J gene: TRBJ2-1; clone size: .; CDR3 protein: CASSLAQGANEQFF; CDR3 DNA: TGCGCCAGCAGCTTGGCGCAGGGGGCCAATGAGCAGTTCTTC
D gene: .; V gene: TRBV4-1; J gene: TRBJ2-4; clone size: .; CDR3 protein: CASSQDPGDIQYF; CDR3 DNA: TGCGCCAGCAGCCAAGATCCCGGGGACATTCAGTACTTC
D gene: TRBD2; V gene: TRBV27; J gene: TRBJ2-3; clone size: once; CDR3 protein: CASSSRIPTSGTSTDTQYF; CDR3 DNA: TGTGCCAGCAGTTCACGAATCCCGACTAGCGGGACTAGCACAGATACGCAGTATTTT
D gene: TRBD1; V gene: TRBV7-3; J gene: TRBJ2-1; clone size: .; CDR3 protein: CASSLTGQGNEQFF; CDR3 DNA: TGTGCCAGCAGCTTAACTGGACAGGGCAATGAGCAGTTCTTC
D gene: .; V gene: TRBV5-1; J gene: TRBJ2-5; clone size: .; CDR3 protein: CASSSLRGQETQYF; CDR3 DNA: TGCGCCAGCAGCTCGCTTAGAGGGCAAGAGACCCAGTACTTC
D gene: TRBD2; V gene: TRBV7-2; J gene: TRBJ2-1; clone size: .; CDR3 protein: CASSHIAGGPFF; CDR3 DNA: TGTGCCAGCAGTCACATAGCGGGGGGGCCGTTCTTC
D gene: TRBD1; V gene: TRBV9; J gene: TRBJ2-1; clone size: .; CDR3 protein: CASSAIDRGRFSDEQFF; CDR3 DNA: TGTGCCAGCAGCGCAATCGACAGGGGGCGGTTTAGCGATGAGCAGTTCTTC
D gene: .; V gene: TRBV28; J gene: TRBJ2-7; clone size: .; CDR3 protein: CASSDSQQYF; CDR3 DNA: TGTGCCAGCAGTGACTCCCAGCAGTACTTC
D gene: TRBD2; V gene: TRBV11-2; J gene: TRBJ2-3; clone size: .; CDR3 protein: CASSLQRRGGSDTQYF; CDR3 DNA: TGTGCCAGCAGCTTACAGAGGCGGGGGGGCTCAGATACGCAGTATTTT
D gene: TRBD2; V gene: TRBV2; J gene: TRBJ2-1; clone size: .; CDR3 protein: CASRAGLAGSPEQFF; CDR3 DNA: TGTGCCAGCAGGGCCGGACTAGCGGGATCGCCGGAGCAGTTCTTC
D gene: .; V gene: TRBV4-3; J gene: TRBJ1-1; clone size: few; CDR3 protein: CASSQRMMGEGTEAFF; CDR3 DNA: TGCGCCAGCAGCCAGAGAATGATGGGGGAGGGAACTGAAGCTTTCTTT
D gene: .; V gene: TRBV19; J gene: TRBJ2-6; clone size: .; CDR3 protein: CASSLVSGANVLTF; CDR3 DNA: TGTGCCAGTTCCCTCGTGTCTGGGGCCAACGTCCTGACTTTC
D gene: TRBD2; V gene: TRBV10-1; J gene: TRBJ2-5; clone size: .; CDR3 protein: CASSVGTSGTQGGETQYF; CDR3 DNA: TGCGCCAGCAGTGTCGGGACTAGCGGTACTCAGGGTGGAGAGACCCAGTACTTC
D gene: .; V gene: TRBV19; J gene: TRBJ1-5; clone size: .; CDR3 protein: CASSIFGRASQPQHF; CDR3 DNA: TGTGCCAGTAGTATCTTCGGCAGGGCGAGTCAGCCCCAGCATTTT
D gene: .; V gene: TRBV5-4; J gene: TRBJ2-5; clone size: .; CDR3 protein: CASSFSLSRAGETQYF; CDR3 DNA: TGTGCCAGCAGCTTCAGCCTTAGCCGAGCTGGGGAGACCCAGTACTTC
D gene: .; V gene: TRBV2; J gene: TRBJ1-1; clone size: .; CDR3 protein: CASSAQAMNTEAFF; CDR3 DNA: TGTGCCAGCAGTGCCCAGGCCATGAACACTGAAGCTTTCTTT
D gene: TRBD2; V gene: TRBV19; J gene: TRBJ2-5; clone size: .; CDR3 protein: CASSQTSAQETQYF; CDR3 DNA: TGTGCCAGCAGCCAAACTAGCGCCCAAGAGACCCAGTACTTC
D gene: .; V gene: TRBV28; J gene: TRBJ2-1; clone size: .; CDR3 protein: CASSPLGTYYNEQFF; CDR3 DNA: TGTGCCAGCAGTCCACTAGGCACGTATTACAATGAGCAGTTCTTC
D gene: .; V gene: TRBV27; J gene: TRBJ1-2; clone size: .; CDR3 protein: CASRAPGRDYGYTF; CDR3 DNA: TGTGCCAGCAGGGCCCCAGGGCGGGATTATGGCTACACCTTC
D gene: TRBD2; V gene: TRBV6-5; J gene: TRBJ2-1; clone size: .; CDR3 protein: CASSYGLAVNNEQFF; CDR3 DNA: TGTGCCAGCAGTTACGGTCTAGCGGTGAACAATGAGCAGTTCTTC
D gene: TRBD1; V gene: TRBV19; J gene: TRBJ1-1; clone size: .; CDR3 protein: CASSIGTGNTEAFF; CDR3 DNA: TGTGCCAGTAGTATCGGGACAGGGAACACTGAAGCTTTCTTT
D gene: TRBD1; V gene: TRBV5-6; J gene: TRBJ1-2; clone size: once; CDR3 protein: CASSLDRGSGYTF; CDR3 DNA: TGTGCCAGCAGCTTGGACAGGGGATCCGGCTACACCTTC
D gene: TRBD1; V gene: TRBV19; J gene: TRBJ1-5; clone size: .; CDR3 protein: CASSMPAGTGHNQPQHF; CDR3 DNA: TGTGCCAGTAGTATGCCCGCCGGGACAGGGCACAATCAGCCCCAGCATTTT
D gene: TRBD2; V gene: TRBV27; J gene: TRBJ2-7; clone size: .; CDR3 protein: CASSFLRAGVDEQYF; CDR3 DNA: TGTGCCAGCAGTTTTCTCCGGGCGGGAGTGGACGAGCAGTACTTC
D gene: TRBD2; V gene: TRBV7-6; J gene: TRBJ2-7; clone size: .; CDR3 protein: CASRGDSYEQYF; CDR3 DNA: TGTGCCAGCCGGGGGGATTCCTACGAGCAGTACTTC
D gene: .; V gene: TRBV11-3; J gene: TRBJ2-4; clone size: .; CDR3 protein: CASSKGSGKNIQYF; CDR3 DNA: TGTGCCAGCAGCAAAGGATCGGGGAAAAACATTCAGTACTTC
D gene: .; V gene: TRBV5-1; J gene: TRBJ1-4; clone size: .; CDR3 protein: CASSSGGDEKLFF; CDR3 DNA: TGCGCCAGCAGCTCGGGGGGCGATGAAAAACTGTTTTTT
D gene: .; V gene: TRBV5-1; J gene: TRBJ2-1; clone size: .; CDR3 protein: CASSPTENEQFF; CDR3 DNA: TGCGCCAGCAGCCCGACAGAGAATGAGCAGTTCTTC
D gene: TRBD1; V gene: TRBV28; J gene: TRBJ2-5; clone size: .; CDR3 protein: CASSRDRGVETQYF; CDR3 DNA: TGTGCCAGCAGTAGGGACAGGGGAGTGGAGACCCAGTACTTC
D gene: TRBD1; V gene: TRBV7-2; J gene: TRBJ1-3; clone size: .; CDR3 protein: CASSPPDREGNTIYF; CDR3 DNA: TGTGCCAGCAGCCCCCCGGACAGGGAGGGAAACACCATATATTTT
D gene: TRBD1; V gene: TRBV27; J gene: TRBJ1-6; clone size: few; CDR3 protein: CASSRQDRGGSPLHF; CDR3 DNA: TGTGCCAGCAGTCGACAGGACAGGGGGGGATCACCCCTCCACTTT
D gene: TRBD2; V gene: TRBV30; J gene: TRBJ2-1; clone size: .; CDR3 protein: CAWAASGRANIQFF; CDR3 DNA: TGTGCCTGGGCCGCTAGCGGGAGGGCCAACATTCAGTTCTTC
D gene: TRBD1; V gene: TRBV2; J gene: TRBJ1-5; clone size: once; CDR3 protein: CASIGQGRGQPQHF; CDR3 DNA: TGTGCCAGTATAGGACAGGGACGGGGCCAGCCCCAGCATTTT
D gene: .; V gene: TRBV12-5; J gene: TRBJ2-1; clone size: .; CDR3 protein: CASGLATVGNEQFF; CDR3 DNA: TGTGCTAGTGGTTTGGCCACAGTGGGCAATGAGCAGTTCTTC
D gene: .; V gene: TRBV5-5; J gene: TRBJ2-1; clone size: .; CDR3 protein: CASSLLNEQFF; CDR3 DNA: TGTGCCAGCAGCTTGCTCAATGAGCAGTTCTTC
D gene: .; V gene: TRBV7-2; J gene: TRBJ2-2; clone size: .; CDR3 protein: CATDTGELFF; CDR3 DNA: TGTGCCACTGACACCGGGGAGCTGTTTTTT
D gene: .; V gene: TRBV5-1; J gene: TRBJ2-2; clone size: .; CDR3 protein: CASSRLQGNTGELFF; CDR3 DNA: TGCGCCAGCAGCAGATTACAGGGGAACACCGGGGAGCTGTTTTTT
D gene: .; V gene: TRBV4-1; J gene: TRBJ1-2; clone size: once; CDR3 protein: CASSQSDYGYTF; CDR3 DNA: TGCGCCAGCAGCCAATCCGACTATGGCTACACCTTC
D gene: .; V gene: TRBV5-4; J gene: TRBJ1-6; clone size: .; CDR3 protein: CASSFLRDMASPLHF; CDR3 DNA: TGTGCCAGCAGCTTTTTACGGGACATGGCATCACCCCTCCACTTT
D gene: TRBD1; V gene: TRBV6-7; J gene: TRBJ1-2; clone size: once; CDR3 protein: CASSPPGQRFYGYTF; CDR3 DNA: TGTGCCAGCAGCCCCCCGGGACAGCGATTCTATGGCTACACCTTC
D gene: .; V gene: TRBV19; J gene: TRBJ2-7; clone size: .; CDR3 protein: CASSAGRNEQYF; CDR3 DNA: TGTGCCAGTAGTGCCGGGAGAAACGAGCAGTACTTC
D gene: TRBD1; V gene: TRBV5-1; J gene: TRBJ1-2; clone size: .; CDR3 protein: CASSNTGVGYTF; CDR3 DNA: TGCGCCAGCAGCAATACAGGGGTTGGCTACACCTTC
D gene: TRBD1; V gene: TRBV6-6; J gene: TRBJ1-2; clone size: .; CDR3 protein: CASSFTGTGNYGYTF; CDR3 DNA: TGTGCCAGCAGCTTTACCGGGACAGGGAACTATGGCTACACCTTC
D gene: TRBD1; V gene: TRBV9; J gene: TRBJ2-1; clone size: .; CDR3 protein: CASSVEPDRESYNEQFF; CDR3 DNA: TGTGCCAGCAGCGTAGAACCCGACAGGGAATCCTACAATGAGCAGTTCTTC
D gene: TRBD2; V gene: TRBV29-1; J gene: TRBJ2-4; clone size: .; CDR3 protein: CSVDGPSGSGSIRGKNIQYF; CDR3 DNA: TGCAGCGTTGACGGCCCGAGCGGGAGCGGGAGTATTCGGGGCAAAAACATTCAGTACTTC